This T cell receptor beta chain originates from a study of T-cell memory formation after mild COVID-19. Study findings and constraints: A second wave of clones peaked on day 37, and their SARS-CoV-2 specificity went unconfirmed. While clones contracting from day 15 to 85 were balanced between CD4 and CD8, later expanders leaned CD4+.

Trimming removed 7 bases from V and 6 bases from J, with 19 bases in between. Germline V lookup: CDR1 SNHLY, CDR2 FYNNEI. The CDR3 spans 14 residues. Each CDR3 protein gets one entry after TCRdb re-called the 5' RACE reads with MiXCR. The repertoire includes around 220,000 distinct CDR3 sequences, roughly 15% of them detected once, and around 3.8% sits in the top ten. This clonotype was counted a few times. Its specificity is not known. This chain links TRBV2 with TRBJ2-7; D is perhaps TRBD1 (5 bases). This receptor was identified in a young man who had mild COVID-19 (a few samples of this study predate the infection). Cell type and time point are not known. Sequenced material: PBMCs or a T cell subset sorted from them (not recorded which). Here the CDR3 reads CASNPPPRVGEQYF. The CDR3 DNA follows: TGTGCCAGCAATCCCCCCCCCAGGGTTGGCGAGCAGTACTTC.